This TCR beta chain was profiled in a study of shared clonotypes between healthy human individuals. TCRdb's copy holds only in-frame clones and misses some; the assay was immunoSEQ multiplex PCR. The table shows 2,500,000 or so clones, with around 93% occurring only once. The germline gives CDR1 SNHLY, CDR2 FYNNEI. The length of the CDR3 is 13 residues. With 8 bases removed from V and 1 base from J, the gap between germline ends came to 11 bases. The chain combines TRBV2 with TRBJ2-5; no definite D call. Sequences were obtained from naive CD4+ T cells from PBMCs. Subset: CD45RA+ positively selected. This clonotype was sampled from a man aged 18 to 30 in good health. Some clones in this sample may be carry-over from other donors' samples. CDR3 loop: CASQVWVQETQYF. In nucleotides, the CDR3 is TGTGCCAGCCAGGTGTGGGTCCAAGAGACCCAGTACTTC.